The 7 T cell receptor beta chains reported below all come from one sample, sequenced in a study of CD8 T cells in ankylosing spondylitis. MiXCR was run by TCRdb on the 5' RACE reads, yielding one entry per CDR3 protein. The sample has roughly 200,000 distinct CDR3 sequences, around 24% seen once. Sequencing used blood, either unsorted or a sorted T cell fraction (not recorded which). These receptors all come from a male donor with ankylosing spondylitis or in good health (not recorded which).

This rearrangement joins TRBV20-1 to TRBJ2-7; D not resolved. V was trimmed by 1 base and J by 1 base, leaving 8 bases between them. The V gene's germline CDR1 is DFQATT and CDR2 SNEGSKA (reference sequence). The CDR3 has 13 residues. The CDR3 DNA follows: TGCAGTGCTAGAGTTCCGCCTTCCTACGAGCAGTACTTC. This sequence encodes CSARVPPSYEQYF.

In this sample, this clonotype turned up once. This sequence joins TRBV20-1 and TRBJ2-1; 8 bases are shared with TRBD2. With V trimmed by 5 bases and J by 8 bases, 11 bases remained unmatched. The CDR3 is made up of 14 amino acids. Germline assignment: CDR1 DFQATT and CDR2 SNEGSKA (reference sequence). In nucleotides, the CDR3 is TGCAGTGCTTCCGGGACTAGATATCGGGATGAGCAGTTCTTC. It yields the protein CSASGTRYRDEQFF.

This clonotype was detected ten times or more. This chain links TRBV20-1 with TRBJ1-2, with D perhaps TRBD1 (5 bases). This CDR3 is 15 amino acids long. Trimming stripped 5 bases from V and 4 bases from J, with 20 bases between. CDR1 is DFQATT, CDR2 SNEGSKA, per germline (reference sequence). CDR3 sequence reads: CSALGGTAQAYGYTF. The CDR3 coding sequence is TGCAGTGCTCTTGGCGGGACCGCACAAGCCTATGGCTACACCTTC.

This clonotype was picked up many times. The chain uses TRBV10-3 and TRBJ2-3, with 14 positions matching TRBD2. Trimming at V came to 4 bases and at J to 1 base, leaving 4 bases not matched to a gene. The CDR3 totals 17 residues. Germline V gene sequence: CDR1 ENHRY, CDR2 SYGVKD. CDR3 DNA sequence: TGTGCCATCAGTGCCGGGACTAGCGGGAGCGGCACAGATACGCAGTATTTT. It yields the protein CAISAGTSGSGTDTQYF.

At least ten counts were recorded for this clonotype. The V gene is TRBV5-1, the J gene TRBJ1-2; D is unclear. V lost 0 bases, J lost 4 bases, and 7 bases lay in between. CDR1 and CDR2 (germline): SGHRS, YFSETQ. The CDR3 extends over 13 amino acids. CDR3 residues: CASSLDYSYGYTF. CDR3 nucleotide sequence: TGCGCCAGCAGCTTGGATTACAGCTATGGCTACACCTTC.

The V call is TRBV20-1, the J call TRBJ2-1; TRBD2 might be the D (6 bases). Germline values: CDR1 DFQATT, CDR2 SNEGSKA (reference sequence). This CDR3 spans 14 amino acids. V gave up 5 bases and J gave up 6 bases, with 17 bases separating them. CDR3 DNA: TGCAGTGCTGGGGCGGCGGGAAGGGCCAATGAGCAGTTCTTC. Its protein product is CSAGAAGRANEQFF.

This clonotype appeared many times. The chain links TRBV28 to TRBJ2-1, with D unclear. This CDR3 spans 12 amino acids. V was clipped by 3 bases and J by 2 bases, with 2 bases between them. Germline loops: CDR1 MDHEN, CDR2 SYDVKM. The CDR3 nucleotides read TGTGCCAGCAGTTTCGCCTACAATGAGCAGTTCTTC. Protein sequence: CASSFAYNEQFF.